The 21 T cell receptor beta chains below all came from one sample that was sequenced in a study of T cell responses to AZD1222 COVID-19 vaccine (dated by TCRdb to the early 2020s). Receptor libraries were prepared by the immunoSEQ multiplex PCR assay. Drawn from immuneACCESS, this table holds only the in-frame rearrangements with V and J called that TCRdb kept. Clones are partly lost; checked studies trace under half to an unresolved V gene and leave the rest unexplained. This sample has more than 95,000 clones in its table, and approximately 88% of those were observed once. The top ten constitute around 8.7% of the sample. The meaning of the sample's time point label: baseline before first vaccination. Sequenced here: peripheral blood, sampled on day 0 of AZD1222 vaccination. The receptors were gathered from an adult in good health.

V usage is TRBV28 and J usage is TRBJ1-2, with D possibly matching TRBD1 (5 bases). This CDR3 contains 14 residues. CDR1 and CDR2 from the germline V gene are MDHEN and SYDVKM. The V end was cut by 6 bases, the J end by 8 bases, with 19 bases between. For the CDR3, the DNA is TGTGCCAGCAGCGTCCCCGTAGGGGAACGCGGCTACACCTTC. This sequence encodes CASSVPVGERGYTF.

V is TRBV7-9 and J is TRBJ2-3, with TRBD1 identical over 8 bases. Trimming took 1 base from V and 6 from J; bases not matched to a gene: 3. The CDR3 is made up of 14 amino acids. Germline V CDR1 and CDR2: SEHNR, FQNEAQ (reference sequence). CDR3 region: CASSLGQGADTQYF. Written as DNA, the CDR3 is TGTGCCAGCAGCTTAGGGCAGGGGGCCGATACGCAGTATTTT.

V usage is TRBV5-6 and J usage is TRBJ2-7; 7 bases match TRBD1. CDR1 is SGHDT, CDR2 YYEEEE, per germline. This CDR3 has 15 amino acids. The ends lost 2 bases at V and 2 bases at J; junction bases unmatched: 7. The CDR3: CASSLSGTEAYEQYF. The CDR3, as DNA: TGTGCCAGCAGCTTATCCGGGACAGAGGCCTACGAGCAGTACTTC.

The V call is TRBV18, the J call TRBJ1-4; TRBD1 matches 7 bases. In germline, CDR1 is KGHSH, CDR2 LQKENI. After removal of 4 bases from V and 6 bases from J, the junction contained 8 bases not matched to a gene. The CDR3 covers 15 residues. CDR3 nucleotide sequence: TGTGCCAGCTCACGGCGAGGACAGGATTATGAAAAACTGTTTTTT. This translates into CASSRRGQDYEKLFF.

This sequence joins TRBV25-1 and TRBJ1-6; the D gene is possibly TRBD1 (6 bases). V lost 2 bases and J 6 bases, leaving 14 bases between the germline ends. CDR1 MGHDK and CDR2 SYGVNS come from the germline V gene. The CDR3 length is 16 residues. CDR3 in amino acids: CASSERGGTSNSPLHF. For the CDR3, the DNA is TGTGCCAGCAGTGAAAGGGGGGGGACCTCTAATTCACCCCTCCACTTT.

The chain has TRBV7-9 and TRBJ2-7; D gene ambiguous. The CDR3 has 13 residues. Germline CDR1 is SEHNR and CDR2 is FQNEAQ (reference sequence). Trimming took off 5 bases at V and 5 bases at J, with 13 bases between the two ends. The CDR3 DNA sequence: TGTGCCAGCAGCAAAACCACAGTCAACGAGCAGTACTTC. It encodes CASSKTTVNEQYF.

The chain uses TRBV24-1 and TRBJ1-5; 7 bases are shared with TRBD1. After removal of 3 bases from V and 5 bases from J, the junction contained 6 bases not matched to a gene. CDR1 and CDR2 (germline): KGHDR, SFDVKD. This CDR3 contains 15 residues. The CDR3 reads CATSDQGQPDQPQHF. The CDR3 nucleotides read TGTGCCACCAGTGATCAGGGACAGCCGGATCAGCCCCAGCATTTT.

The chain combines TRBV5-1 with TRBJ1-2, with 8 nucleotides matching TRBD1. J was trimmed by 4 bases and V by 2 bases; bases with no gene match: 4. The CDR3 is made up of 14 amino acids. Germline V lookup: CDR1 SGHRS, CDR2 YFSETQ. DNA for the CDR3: TGCGCCAGCAGCTTTGGACAGGGCGGCTATGGCTACACCTTC. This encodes CASSFGQGGYGYTF.

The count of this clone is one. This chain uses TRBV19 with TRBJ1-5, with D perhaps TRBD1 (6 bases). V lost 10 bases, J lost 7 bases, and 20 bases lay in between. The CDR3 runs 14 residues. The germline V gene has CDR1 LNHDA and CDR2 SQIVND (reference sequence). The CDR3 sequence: CATQPGARGQPQHF. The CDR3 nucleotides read TGTGCCACCCAGCCGGGGGCGCGGGGACAGCCCCAGCATTTT. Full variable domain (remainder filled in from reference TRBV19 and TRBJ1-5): DGGITQSPKYLFRKEGQNVTLSCEQNLNHDAMYWYRQDPGQGLRLIYYSQIVNDFQKGDIAEGYSVSREKKESFPLTVTSAQKNPTAFYLCATQPGARGQPQHFGDGTRLSIL.

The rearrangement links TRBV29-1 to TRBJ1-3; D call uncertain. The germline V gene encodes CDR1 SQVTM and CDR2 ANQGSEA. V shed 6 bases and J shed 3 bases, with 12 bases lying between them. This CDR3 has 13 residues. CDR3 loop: CSVAGGIGNTIYF. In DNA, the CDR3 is TGCAGCGTCGCCGGCGGGATTGGAAACACCATATATTTT.

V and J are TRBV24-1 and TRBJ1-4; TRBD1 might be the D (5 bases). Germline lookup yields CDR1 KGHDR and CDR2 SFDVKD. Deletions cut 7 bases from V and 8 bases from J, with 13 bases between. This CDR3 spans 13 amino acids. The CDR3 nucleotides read TGTGCCACCAGCGCTGCGGGGGGGGAAAAACTGTTTTTT. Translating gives CATSAAGGEKLFF.

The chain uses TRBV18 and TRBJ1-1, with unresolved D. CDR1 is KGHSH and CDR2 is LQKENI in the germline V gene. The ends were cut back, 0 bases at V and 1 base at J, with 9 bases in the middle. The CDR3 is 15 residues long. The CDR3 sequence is CASSPPTRANTEAFF. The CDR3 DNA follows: TGTGCCAGCTCACCACCGACCCGGGCGAACACTGAAGCTTTCTTT. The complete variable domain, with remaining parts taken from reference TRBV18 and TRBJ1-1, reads NAGVMQNPRHLVRRRGQEARLRCSPMKGHSHVYWYRQLPEEGLKFMVYLQKENIIDESGMPKERFSAEFPKEGPSILRIQQVVRGDSAAYFCASSPPTRANTEAFFGQGTRLTVV.

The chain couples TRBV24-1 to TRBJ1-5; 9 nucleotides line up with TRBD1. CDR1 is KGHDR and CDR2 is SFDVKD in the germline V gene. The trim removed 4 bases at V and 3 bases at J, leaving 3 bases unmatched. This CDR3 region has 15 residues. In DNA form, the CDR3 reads TGTGCCACCAGTGAAGGGGACAGGGACAATCAGCCCCAGCATTTT. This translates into CATSEGDRDNQPQHF.

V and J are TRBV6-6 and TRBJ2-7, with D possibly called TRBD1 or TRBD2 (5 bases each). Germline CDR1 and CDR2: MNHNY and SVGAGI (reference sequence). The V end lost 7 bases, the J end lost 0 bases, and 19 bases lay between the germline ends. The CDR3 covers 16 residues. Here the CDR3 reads CASTPLRGRSSYEQYF. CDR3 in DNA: TGTGCCAGCACCCCCCTGAGGGGTAGAAGCTCCTACGAGCAGTACTTC.

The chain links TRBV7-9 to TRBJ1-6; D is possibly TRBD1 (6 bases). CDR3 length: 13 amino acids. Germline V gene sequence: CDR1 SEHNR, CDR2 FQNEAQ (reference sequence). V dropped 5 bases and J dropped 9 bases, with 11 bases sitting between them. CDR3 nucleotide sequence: TGTGCCAGCAGCGTTAACAGGGTTTCACCCCTCCACTTT. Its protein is CASSVNRVSPLHF.

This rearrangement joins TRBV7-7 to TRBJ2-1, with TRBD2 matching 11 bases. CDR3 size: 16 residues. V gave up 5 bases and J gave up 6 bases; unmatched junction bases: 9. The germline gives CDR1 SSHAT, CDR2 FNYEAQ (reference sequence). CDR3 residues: CASSPQLAGGGNEQFF. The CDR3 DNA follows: TGTGCCAGCAGCCCGCAGCTAGCGGGAGGTGGCAATGAGCAGTTCTTC.

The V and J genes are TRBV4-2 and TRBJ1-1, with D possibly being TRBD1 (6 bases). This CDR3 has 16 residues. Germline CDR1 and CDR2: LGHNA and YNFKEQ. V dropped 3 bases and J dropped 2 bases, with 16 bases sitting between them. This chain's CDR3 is CASSQAPRGINTEAFF. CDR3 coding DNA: TGTGCCAGCAGCCAGGCTCCCAGGGGAATTAACACTGAAGCTTTCTTT.

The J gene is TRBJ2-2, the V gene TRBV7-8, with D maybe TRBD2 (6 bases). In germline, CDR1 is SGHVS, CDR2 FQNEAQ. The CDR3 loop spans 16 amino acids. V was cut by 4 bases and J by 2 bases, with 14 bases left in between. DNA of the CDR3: TGTGCCAGCAGCTCCTTAATGGGACTCAACACCGGGGAGCTGTTTTTT. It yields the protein CASSSLMGLNTGELFF.

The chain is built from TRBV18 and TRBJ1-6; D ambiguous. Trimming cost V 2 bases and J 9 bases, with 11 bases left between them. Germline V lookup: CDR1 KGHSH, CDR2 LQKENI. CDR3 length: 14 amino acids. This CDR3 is CASSPGFVSSPLHF. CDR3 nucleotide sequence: TGTGCCAGCTCACCAGGGTTTGTTAGTTCACCCCTCCACTTT. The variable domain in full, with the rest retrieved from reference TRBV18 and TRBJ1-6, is NAGVMQNPRHLVRRRGQEARLRCSPMKGHSHVYWYRQLPEEGLKFMVYLQKENIIDESGMPKERFSAEFPKEGPSILRIQQVVRGDSAAYFCASSPGFVSSPLHFGNGTRLTVT.

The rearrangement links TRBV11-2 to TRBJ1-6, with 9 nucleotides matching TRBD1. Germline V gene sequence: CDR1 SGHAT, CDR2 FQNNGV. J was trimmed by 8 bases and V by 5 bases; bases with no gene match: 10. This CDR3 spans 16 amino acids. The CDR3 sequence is CASSRKPGQGDSPLHF. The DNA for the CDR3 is TGTGCCAGCAGCAGAAAACCGGGACAGGGTGATTCACCCCTCCACTTT. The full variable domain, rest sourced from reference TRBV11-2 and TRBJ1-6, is EAGVAQSPRYKIIEKRQSVAFWCNPISGHATLYWYQQILGQGPKLLIQFQNNGVVDDSQLPKDRFSAERLKGVDSTLKIQPAKLEDSAVYLCASSRKPGQGDSPLHFGNGTRLTVT.

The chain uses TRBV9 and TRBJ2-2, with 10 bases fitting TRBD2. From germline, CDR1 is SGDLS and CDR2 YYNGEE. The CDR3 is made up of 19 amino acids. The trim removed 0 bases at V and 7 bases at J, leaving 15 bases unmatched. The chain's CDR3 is CASSVGAGGPIRKLGELFF. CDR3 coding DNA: TGTGCCAGCAGCGTAGGAGCGGGGGGGCCAATACGGAAGCTCGGGGAGCTGTTTTTT.